This is a list of T cell receptor beta chains from one sample in a study of blood T cell repertoires in COVID-19. Assay: immunoSEQ multiplex PCR; the TCRdb copy retains only in-frame clones and omits some. This table holds about 120,000 clones, roughly 80% found once. Sequenced material: peripheral blood. These TCRs come from a human donor in a cohort sampled during active COVID-19. CDR3s include the opening cysteine and the closing phenylalanine or tryptophan. Fields, in order: clone size, D gene, V gene, J gene, CDR3 protein, CDR3 DNA. D genes are given only for firm matches. Expanded clones get a size class; other rows say once, few or many, or leave the size out.

>-|TRBD2|TRBV7-8|TRBJ2-7
CASSLAAGGPPRSYEQYF
TGTGCCAGCAGCTTAGCGGCGGGAGGGCCGCCTAGGTCCTACGAGCAGTACTTC
>-|-|TRBV7-2|TRBJ1-2
CASSDSSAHYGYTF
TGTGCCAGCAGCGACTCTTCTGCTCACTATGGCTACACCTTC
>-|TRBD2|TRBV24-1|TRBJ2-2
CATSDPGLAVGELFF
TGTGCCACCAGTGACCCGGGACTAGCAGTCGGGGAGCTGTTTTTT
>few|-|TRBV27|TRBJ2-7
CASSPSYEQYF
TGTGCCAGCAGTCCGTCCTACGAGCAGTACTTC
>-|-|TRBV4-1|TRBJ1-1
CASSLPGQGFTEAFF
TGCGCCAGCAGCCTCCCGGGGCAGGGGTTTACTGAAGCTTTCTTT
>-|-|TRBV14|TRBJ2-7
CASSQGSGYEQYF
TGTGCCAGCAGCCAAGGTTCGGGATACGAGCAGTACTTC
>-|-|TRBV12-3/TRBV12-4|TRBJ1-2
CASSLSAVYGYTF
TGTGCCAGCAGTTTATCGGCGGTCTATGGCTACACCTTC
>few|-|TRBV5-5|TRBJ2-7
CASSLGSRVPYEQYF
TGTGCCAGCAGCCTTGGATCCAGGGTCCCCTACGAGCAGTACTTC
>-|-|TRBV4-1|TRBJ1-1
CASSQDGTEAFF
TGCGCCAGCAGCCAAGACGGGACAGAAGCTTTCTTT
>-|TRBD2|TRBV11-2|TRBJ2-7
CASSLGTTYEQYF
TGTGCCAGCAGCTTGGGGACTACCTACGAGCAGTACTTC
>-|TRBD2|TRBV11-3|TRBJ2-1
CASSLLAGGIGNEQFF
TGTGCCAGCAGCTTATTGGCGGGAGGGATAGGCAATGAGCAGTTCTTC